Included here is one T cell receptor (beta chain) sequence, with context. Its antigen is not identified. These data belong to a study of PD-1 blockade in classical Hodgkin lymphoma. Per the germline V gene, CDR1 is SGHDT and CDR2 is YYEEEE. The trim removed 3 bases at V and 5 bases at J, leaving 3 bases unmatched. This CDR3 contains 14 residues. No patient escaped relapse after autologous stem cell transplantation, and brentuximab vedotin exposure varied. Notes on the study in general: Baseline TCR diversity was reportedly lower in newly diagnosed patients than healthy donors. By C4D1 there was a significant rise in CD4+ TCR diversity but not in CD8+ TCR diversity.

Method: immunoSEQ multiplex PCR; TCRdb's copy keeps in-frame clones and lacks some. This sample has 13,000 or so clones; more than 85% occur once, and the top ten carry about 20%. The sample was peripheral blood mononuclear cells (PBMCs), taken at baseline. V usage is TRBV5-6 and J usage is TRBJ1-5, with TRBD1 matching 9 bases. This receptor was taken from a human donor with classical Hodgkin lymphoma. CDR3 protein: CASSYGTGHQPQHF. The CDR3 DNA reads TGTGCCAGCAGCTATGGGACAGGGCATCAGCCCCAGCATTTT.